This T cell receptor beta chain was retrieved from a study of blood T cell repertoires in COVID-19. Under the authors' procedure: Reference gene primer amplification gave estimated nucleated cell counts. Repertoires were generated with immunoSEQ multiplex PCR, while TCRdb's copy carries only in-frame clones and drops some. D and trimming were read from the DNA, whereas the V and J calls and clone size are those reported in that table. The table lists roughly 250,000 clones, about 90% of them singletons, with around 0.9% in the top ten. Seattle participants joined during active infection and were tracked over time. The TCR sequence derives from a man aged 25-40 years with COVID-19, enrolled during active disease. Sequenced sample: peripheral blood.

CDR3 sequence reads: CASSISSGNYGYTF. CDR3 nucleotide sequence: TGTGCCAGTAGTATTTCGTCAGGGAACTATGGCTACACCTTC. This chain links TRBV19 with TRBJ1-2; weak D call: TRBD1 (5 bases). The CDR3 extends over 14 amino acids. The V gene lost 3 bases and the J gene lost 2 bases, with 10 bases spanning the gap. Germline V gene sequence: CDR1 LNHDA, CDR2 SQIVND (reference sequence).